Sequencing of this T cell receptor (beta chain) was carried out in a study of identifying expanded T cells in peripheral blood. Healthy donors had no documented immune events, such as infections, while sampled. Study outcomes and limitations: Variance in clone template counts between roughly 2-week samples significantly increased with total template count across all healthy donors. Over around two and four weeks, about 17 and 20 clones changed, versus approximately 1.1 between replicates.

Turning to this clone: Antigen: not known.

The repertoire was sequenced with immunoSEQ multiplex PCR; TCRdb's copy has only in-frame clones and lacks some. Of approximately 120,000 clones listed, about 85% are singletons. The CDR3 length is 15 residues. V was pared by 4 bases and J by 3 bases, with 7 bases of the junction left unmatched. CDR1 is ENHRY, CDR2 SYGVKD, per germline. The sequenced sample was blood. The receptor was isolated from a person between 18 and 75 years old in good health. The J gene is TRBJ1-1, the V gene TRBV10-3, with 8 bases aligning to TRBD1. CDR3 sequence reads: CAISVGQGGDTEAFF. CDR3 in DNA: TGTGCCATCAGTGTAGGACAGGGCGGAGACACTGAAGCTTTCTTT.